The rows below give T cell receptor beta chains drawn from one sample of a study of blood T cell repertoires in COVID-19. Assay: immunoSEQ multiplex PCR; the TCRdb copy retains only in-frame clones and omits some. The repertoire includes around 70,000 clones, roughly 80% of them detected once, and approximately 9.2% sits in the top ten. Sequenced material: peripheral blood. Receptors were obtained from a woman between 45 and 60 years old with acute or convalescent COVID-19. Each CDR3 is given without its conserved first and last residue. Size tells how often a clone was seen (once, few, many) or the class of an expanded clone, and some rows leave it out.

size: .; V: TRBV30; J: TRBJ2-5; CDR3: AWSDGTSGAETQY
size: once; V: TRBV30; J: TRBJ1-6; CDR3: AWRSPGNSPLH
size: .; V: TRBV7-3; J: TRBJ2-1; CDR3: ASSLSGSYNEQF
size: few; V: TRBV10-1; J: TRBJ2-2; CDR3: ASSESGRGANTGELF
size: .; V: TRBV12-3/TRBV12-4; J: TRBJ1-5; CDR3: ASSFVRQPQH
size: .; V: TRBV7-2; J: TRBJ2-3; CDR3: ASSSGTSGASTDTQY
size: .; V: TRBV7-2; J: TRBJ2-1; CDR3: ASSPRERATYNEQF
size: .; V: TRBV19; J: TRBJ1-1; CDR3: ASSINREMLTEAF
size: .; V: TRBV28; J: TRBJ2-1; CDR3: ASSFRGLEGAPLNEQF
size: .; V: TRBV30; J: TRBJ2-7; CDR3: AWSPQFYEQY
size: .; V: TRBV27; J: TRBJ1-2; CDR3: ASSLGANYGYT
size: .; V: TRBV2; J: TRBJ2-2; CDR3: ASRKGTGPGELF
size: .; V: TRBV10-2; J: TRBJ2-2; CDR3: ASSQVSNTGELF
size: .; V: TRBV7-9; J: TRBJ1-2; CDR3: ASSFAPGQGNYGYT
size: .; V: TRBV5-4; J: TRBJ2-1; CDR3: ASSLAPDSATYNEQF
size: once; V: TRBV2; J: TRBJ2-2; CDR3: ASSRDRLTGELF
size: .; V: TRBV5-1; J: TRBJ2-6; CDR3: ASSYQGEGANVLT
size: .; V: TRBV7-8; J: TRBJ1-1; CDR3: ASSLVGGGTEAF
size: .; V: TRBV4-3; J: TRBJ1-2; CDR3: ASSQEGAVGYT
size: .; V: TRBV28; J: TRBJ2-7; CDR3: ASSMLGTSGYEQY
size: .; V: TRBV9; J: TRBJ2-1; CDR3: ASSATITSGGASNEQF
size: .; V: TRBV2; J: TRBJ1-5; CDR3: ASSGQTGGNQPQH
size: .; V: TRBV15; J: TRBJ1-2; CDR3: ATSTGTGGGGYT
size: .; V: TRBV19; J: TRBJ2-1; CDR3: ASSIRLAGNNEQF
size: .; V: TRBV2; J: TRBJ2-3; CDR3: ASSAGGGGADTQY
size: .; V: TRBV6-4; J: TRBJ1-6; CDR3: ASSDLAGNSPLH
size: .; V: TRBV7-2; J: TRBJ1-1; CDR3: ASSLRQVMNTEAF
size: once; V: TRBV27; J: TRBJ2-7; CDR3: ASSFASLAGAGPYEQY
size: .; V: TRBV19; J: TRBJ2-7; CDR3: ASSVGTGGKPTSYEQY
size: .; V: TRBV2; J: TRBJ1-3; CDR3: ASSVQASGNTIY
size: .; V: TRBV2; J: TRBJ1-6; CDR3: ASIRTVYDSPLH
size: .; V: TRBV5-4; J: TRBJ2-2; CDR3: ASSSKSTGELF
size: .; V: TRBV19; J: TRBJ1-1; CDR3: ASSLGVNTEAF
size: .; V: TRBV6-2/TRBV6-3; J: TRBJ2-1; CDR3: ASSPSGGSYNEQF
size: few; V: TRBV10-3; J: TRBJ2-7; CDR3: ASGVAGESKQY
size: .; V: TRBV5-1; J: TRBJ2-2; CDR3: ASSLGQTNTGELF
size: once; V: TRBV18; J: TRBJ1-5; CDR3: ASSSVEGSNQPQH
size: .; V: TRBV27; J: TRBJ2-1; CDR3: ASSLGTGGENEQF
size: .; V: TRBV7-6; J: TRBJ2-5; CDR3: ASSLEAGRAGLMAQY
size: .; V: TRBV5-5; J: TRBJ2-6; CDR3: ASRTGTSGISGANVLT